The 15 T cell receptor beta chains in this list originate from one sample, sequenced in a study of T cells in tuberculosis. Profiling relied on immunoSEQ multiplex PCR, and the TCRdb table lists in-frame clones only, not all of them. The sample yields about 36,000 clones, roughly 93% seen once. Material: PBMCs. Source of these receptors: a donor between 5 and 29 years old with latent tuberculosis or without tuberculosis infection.

V gene TRBV5-5 combines with J gene TRBJ1-2; TRBD1 matches at 10 bases. CDR3 length: 13 amino acids. V gave up 6 bases and J gave up 10 bases; unmatched junction bases: 9. The germline CDR1 and CDR2 sequences are SGHKS and YYEKEE (reference sequence). Here the CDR3 reads CASTTGTGVFYTF. The CDR3 coding sequence is TGTGCCAGCACCACCGGGACAGGGGTTTTCTACACCTTC.

This chain uses TRBV7-3 with TRBJ1-3; 7 bases map to TRBD1. The germline CDR1 and CDR2 sequences are SGHTA and FQGTGA. With V trimmed by 5 bases and J by 3 bases, 4 bases remained unmatched. The CDR3 has 14 amino acids. As DNA, the CDR3 is TGTGCCAGCAGCGCGACAGGGAGTGGAAACACCATATATTTT. Translation gives CASSATGSGNTIYF.

This clone has just one count. The V and J genes are TRBV6-1 and TRBJ1-6, with a weak D call TRBD1 (6 bases). The CDR3 length is 14 residues. Germline lookup yields CDR1 MNHNS and CDR2 SASEGT. V was clipped by 2 bases and J by 6 bases, with 8 bases between them. Here the CDR3 reads CASSELDSNSPLHF. For the CDR3, the DNA is TGTGCCAGCAGTGAACTGGACAGTAATTCACCCCTCCACTTT.

The chain combines TRBV4-1 with TRBJ2-7; 8 nucleotides match TRBD1. Germline assignment: CDR1 MGHRA and CDR2 YSYEKL. The length of the CDR3 is 20 residues. The J segment lost 0 bases and the V segment lost 3 bases, leaving 19 bases of the junction unmatched. CDR3 region: CASSHVLPGQAMIYSYEQYF. The CDR3 nucleotides are TGCGCCAGCAGCCACGTATTGCCGGGACAGGCGATGATTTACTCCTACGAGCAGTACTTC.

The genes are TRBV10-3 and TRBJ1-2; the D is unclear. Germline V gene sequence: CDR1 ENHRY, CDR2 SYGVKD. V dropped 6 bases and J dropped 8 bases, with 19 bases sitting between them. This CDR3 spans 14 amino acids. This CDR3 reads CAISSIDATRGYTF. The CDR3 DNA reads TGTGCCATCAGCTCCATAGATGCGACGCGGGGCTACACCTTC.

The V gene is TRBV10-3, the J gene TRBJ1-1; 7 bases line up with TRBD1. Germline values: CDR1 ENHRY, CDR2 SYGVKD. After removal of 3 bases from V and 4 bases from J, the junction contained 20 bases not matched to a gene. This CDR3 has 19 residues. CDR3 amino acids: CAISEISPDRAGAGTEAFF. The DNA of the CDR3 is TGTGCCATCAGTGAAATCTCTCCCGACAGGGCGGGTGCGGGCACTGAAGCTTTCTTT.

The chain combines TRBV13 with TRBJ2-3; perhaps TRBD1 as D (6 bases). The germline V and J ends were trimmed by 1 base and 2 bases, with 13 bases remaining between them. Per germline, CDR1 PRHDT and CDR2 FYEKMQ (reference sequence). The CDR3 is made up of 16 amino acids. The CDR3 coding sequence is TGTGCCAGCAGCTTAGTAGCCAGGGGAACCACAGATACGCAGTATTTT. Translated, it gives CASSLVARGTTDTQYF.

This clone was found once. The V gene is TRBV27, the J gene TRBJ1-5; tentatively, D is TRBD1 (6 bases). CDR1 and CDR2 (germline): MNHEY, SMNVEV (reference sequence). This CDR3 is 12 amino acids long. V was pared by 4 bases and J by 11 bases, with 12 bases between. As DNA, the CDR3 is TGTGCCAGCAGTTCCGACCCAGGGGCCCAGCATTTT. Translated, it gives CASSSDPGAQHF.

The V gene is TRBV2, the J gene TRBJ2-3; the D gene is possibly TRBD1 (6 bases). Germline loops: CDR1 SNHLY, CDR2 FYNNEI. V lost 5 bases, J lost 4 bases, and 10 bases lay in between. The CDR3 contains 13 residues. The CDR3, as DNA: TGTGCCAGCAGTTTTACAGGGTCAGATACGCAGTATTTT. Translating it yields CASSFTGSDTQYF.

The rearrangement links TRBV9 to TRBJ1-2, with D perhaps TRBD1 (5 bases). V was clipped by 4 bases and J by 2 bases, with 21 bases between them. This CDR3 has 17 residues. Germline lookup yields CDR1 SGDLS and CDR2 YYNGEE. CDR3 DNA sequence: TGTGCCAGCAGCCCCCAAACCTGGGGCGGGACGAACTATGGCTACACCTTC. This codes for CASSPQTWGGTNYGYTF.

This clone occurred once. This chain joins TRBV5-1 and TRBJ2-7; 8 positions match TRBD1. Germline CDR1 reads SGHRS; CDR2 reads YFSETQ. Losses at the gene ends were 4 bases for V and 6 bases for J; bases not matched to a gene: 12. The CDR3 spans 15 residues. The CDR3 reads CASSLGTGGVGEQYF. As DNA, the CDR3 is TGCGCCAGCAGCCTAGGGACAGGCGGGGTGGGCGAGCAGTACTTC. The variable domain in full, with the rest retrieved from reference TRBV5-1 and TRBJ2-7, is KAGVTQTPRYLIKTRGQQVTLSCSPISGHRSVSWYQQTPGQGLQFLFEYFSETQRNKGNFPGRFSGRQFSNSRSEMNVSTLELGDSALYLCASSLGTGGVGEQYFGPGTRLTVT.

This sequence joins TRBV4-3 and TRBJ1-1; no clear D gene. The V and J ends lost 0 bases and 2 bases respectively, with 7 bases between them. The CDR3 extends over 14 amino acids. CDR1 is LGHNA and CDR2 is YSLEER in the germline V gene. The CDR3 is CASSQDGSNTEAFF. As DNA, the CDR3 is TGCGCCAGCAGCCAAGATGGCAGTAACACTGAAGCTTTCTTT.

This sequence joins TRBV27 and TRBJ1-2; 7 positions agree with TRBD1. The CDR3 is made up of 14 amino acids. V dropped 9 bases and J dropped 6; count of bases not matched to a gene: 13. CDR1 and CDR2 from the germline V gene are MNHEY and SMNVEV (reference sequence). CDR3 nucleotides: TGTGCCAGTCGCGACAGGGAGGAGACGGATGGCTACACCTTC. Its translation is CASRDREETDGYTF.

This chain connects TRBV7-2 to TRBJ1-4, with D perhaps matching TRBD1 (6 bases). This CDR3 spans 15 amino acids. CDR1 is SGHTA, CDR2 FQGNSA, per germline. V dropped 2 bases and J dropped 6 bases, with 13 bases sitting between them. The CDR3 protein is CASSLRGGGDEKLFF. In nucleotides, the CDR3 is TGTGCCAGCAGCTTAAGGGGAGGGGGAGATGAAAAACTGTTTTTT.

The chain employs TRBV7-8 and TRBJ1-3; 9 nucleotides match TRBD1. Germline-derived CDR1 and CDR2 are SGHVS and FQNEAQ. There are 15 residues in the CDR3. The trim removed 5 bases at V and 7 bases at J, leaving 9 bases unmatched. The CDR3 loop is CASSTGQGLGNTIYF. CDR3 in DNA: TGTGCCAGCAGCACTGGACAGGGGCTTGGGAACACCATATATTTT.